Each of the 16 T cell receptor beta chains below was sequenced from the same sample in a study of beta chain features in type 1 diabetes. Study results and limitations: In every one of the four CD4+ subsets, TCRB CDR3s were moderately but significantly shorter in Type 1 diabetes patients.

cDNA synthesis used the whole RNA isolate, giving expressed TCRB sequences. Method: immunoSEQ multiplex PCR; TCRdb's copy keeps in-frame clones and lacks some. The sample lists some 700,000 clones, 13% seen once, with less than 0.025% in the top ten. No antigen has been identified for these receptors. Sequences were obtained from naive CD4+ T cells from blood. The receptor source for this set is a man aged 18 to 30 with type 1 diabetes.

This clone was seen a handful of times. The rearrangement joins TRBV5-1 to TRBJ2-2, with 7 bases fitting TRBD2. This CDR3 is 16 amino acids long. Germline V gene lookup returns CDR1 SGHRS and CDR2 YFSETQ. V dropped 1 base and J dropped 3; count of bases not matched to a gene: 6. Here the CDR3 reads CASSLNRDYYTGELFF. In nucleotides, the CDR3 is TGCGCCAGCAGCTTGAACCGGGACTACTACACCGGGGAGCTGTTTTTT.

This clone was recorded a few times. CDR3 amino acids: CASSLTGGIYEQYF. The CDR3 nucleotides read TGTGCCAGCAGTTTGACAGGGGGCATCTACGAGCAGTACTTC. The chain is built from TRBV28 and TRBJ2-7, with TRBD1 matching 10 bases. Germline assignment: CDR1 MDHEN and CDR2 SYDVKM. Trimming removed 3 bases from V and 3 bases from J; junction bases left unmatched: 2. The CDR3 runs to 14 residues.

This clone has just a few counts. V usage is TRBV14 and J usage is TRBJ1-6, with D uncertain. Germline V gene sequence: CDR1 SGHDN, CDR2 FVKESK. With 4 bases removed from V and 9 bases from J, the gap between germline ends came to 10 bases. This CDR3 has 13 amino acids. This CDR3 reads CASSPRETSPLHF. Here the CDR3 DNA reads TGTGCCAGCAGCCCCCGCGAGACTTCACCCCTCCACTTT.

The chain carries TRBV6-5 and TRBJ1-2; D ambiguous. Per the germline V gene, CDR1 is MNHEY and CDR2 is SVGAGI. CDR3 length equals 14 residues. Trimming left V 0 bases short and J 4 bases short, with 9 bases between. CDR3 residues: CASSYSSQPYGYTF. Here the CDR3 DNA reads TGTGCCAGCAGTTACTCATCCCAGCCCTATGGCTACACCTTC.

A few counts support this clone. This rearrangement joins TRBV10-3 to TRBJ2-7; D unresolved. This CDR3 region has 12 residues. CDR1 is ENHRY, CDR2 SYGVKD, per germline. The V gene lost 6 bases and the J gene lost 4 bases, with 10 bases spanning the gap. CDR3: CAISAPTYEQYF. The DNA of the CDR3 is TGTGCCATCAGCGCCCCAACTTACGAGCAGTACTTC.

This CDR3 is CASSFKFSGGGNEQFF. Written as DNA, the CDR3 is TGTGCCAGCAGCTTCAAATTCTCCGGGGGAGGCAATGAGCAGTTCTTC. The V and J genes are TRBV13 and TRBJ2-1; a weak D match, TRBD2 (6 bases). Between the trimmed V and J ends, which lost 3 bases and 6 bases, there was a span of 18 bases. The CDR3 sequence is 16 residues long. CDR1 and CDR2 (germline): PRHDT, FYEKMQ (reference sequence).

The gene calls are TRBV19 and TRBJ1-2; 7 bases fit TRBD1. There are 13 residues in the CDR3. Germline assignment: CDR1 LNHDA and CDR2 SQIVND (reference sequence). The J segment lost 6 bases and the V segment lost 5 bases, leaving 6 bases of the junction unmatched. The CDR3 nucleotides are TGTGCCAGTAGTCGAGACAGGGTCGATGGCTACACCTTC. The encoded protein is CASSRDRVDGYTF.

In the case of this clone: One end of the junction varies from germline; a read error may be responsible. The J gene is TRBJ1-1, the V gene TRBV6-6; D possibly corresponds to TRBD1 (5 bases). This CDR3 region has 14 residues. CDR1 MNHNY and CDR2 SVGAGI come from the germline V gene (reference sequence). CDR3 in DNA: TGTGCCAGCACTTACGGGGGGATGAACACTGAAGCTTTCTTT. Encoded protein: CASTYGGMNTEAFF.

V is TRBV30 and J is TRBJ1-5; D possibly corresponds to TRBD1 (6 bases). The CDR3 length is 16 residues. The germline V gene has CDR1 GTSNPN and CDR2 SVGIG (reference sequence). V dropped 1 base and J dropped 1 base, with 14 bases sitting between them. The CDR3 is CAWSAPGTPSNQPQHF. The CDR3 coding sequence is TGTGCCTGGAGTGCCCCCGGGACACCGAGCAATCAGCCCCAGCATTTT.

This sequence joins TRBV13 and TRBJ2-2; TRBD1 is a possible D gene (6 bases). The CDR3 is made up of 12 amino acids. Germline V gives CDR1 PRHDT, CDR2 FYEKMQ (reference sequence). The germline V and J ends were trimmed by 6 bases and 5 bases, with 7 bases remaining between them. CDR3 protein: CASRRGTGELFF. The DNA for the CDR3 is TGTGCCAGCAGGAGGGGGACCGGGGAGCTGTTTTTT.

The sample holds many counts of this clone. This rearrangement joins TRBV30 to TRBJ2-5; the D is unclear. There are 13 residues in the CDR3. V was clipped by 4 bases and J by 6 bases, with 15 bases between them. From germline, CDR1 is GTSNPN and CDR2 SVGIG (reference sequence). DNA for the CDR3: TGTGCCTGGAATACTCCGGTAGGGAAGACCCAGTACTTC. Translated, it gives CAWNTPVGKTQYF.

This clone appeared a few times. The J gene is TRBJ2-2, the V gene TRBV11-2, with D unclear. Trimming removed 7 bases at V and 3 bases at J, with 15 bases between. The length of the CDR3 is 15 residues. Germline V CDR1 and CDR2: SGHAT, FQNNGV. The CDR3 DNA is TGTGCCAGCAAGAGCACGACGGCGTACACCGGGGAGCTGTTTTTT. Residues: CASKSTTAYTGELFF.

Only a few counts were recorded for this clone. The rearrangement uses TRBV29-1 and TRBJ1-2; D unclear. The germline V gene has CDR1 SQVTM and CDR2 ANQGSEA. The CDR3 sequence is 16 residues long. Trimming took 1 base from V and 2 from J, leaving 17 bases between them. In DNA, the CDR3 is TGCAGCGTTGAAGGGGAGACGGTCGCCCTGAACTATGGCTACACCTTC. Amino acids: CSVEGETVALNYGYTF.

This chain joins TRBV2 and TRBJ1-1; D not resolved. Looked up from germline, CDR1 is SNHLY and CDR2 is FYNNEI. The ends were cut back, 7 bases at V and 0 bases at J, with 9 bases in the middle. CDR3 length: 13 amino acids. The CDR3 loop reads CASTADMNTEAFF. The DNA for the CDR3 is TGTGCCAGCACGGCAGACATGAACACTGAAGCTTTCTTT.

This clone has just a few counts. The CDR3 DNA reads as TGTGCCAGCAGCTTCAGCGGGAATCAGCCCCAGCATTTT. It is translated as CASSFSGNQPQHF. The chain is built from TRBV7-6 and TRBJ1-5; D not resolved. The CDR3 loop spans 13 amino acids. Germline V gene data show CDR1 as SGHVS and CDR2 as FNYEAQ. Trimming cost V 3 bases and J 4 bases, with 7 bases left between them.

The chain combines TRBV28 with TRBJ1-2; D unresolved. The length of the CDR3 is 14 residues. Trimming stripped 5 bases from V and 2 bases from J, with 12 bases between. In germline, CDR1 is MDHEN, CDR2 SYDVKM. As DNA, the CDR3 is TGTGCCAGCAGTCCCTCAGCCGGGAACTATGGCTACACCTTC. Amino acid sequence: CASSPSAGNYGYTF.